This T cell receptor beta chain was captured in a study of T cell responses to AZD1222 COVID-19 vaccine. Trimming took off 9 bases at V and 5 bases at J, with 16 bases between the two ends. Germline loops: CDR1 SGHTA, CDR2 FQGNSA. The CDR3 extends over 14 amino acids. Some clones are missing from TCRdb's copy, which holds only in-frame ones; the method was immunoSEQ multiplex PCR. The sample lists around 160,000 clones; around 94% were seen once. The receptor comes from an adult in good health. This specimen consisted of peripheral blood, obtained on day 0 of AZD1222 vaccination. The chain carries TRBV7-2 and TRBJ2-2, with D possibly being TRBD2 (7 bases). CDR3 sequence (DNA): TGTGCCAGTGAAAGCGGGACACGTACCGGGGAGCTGTTTTTT. It encodes CASESGTRTGELFF.